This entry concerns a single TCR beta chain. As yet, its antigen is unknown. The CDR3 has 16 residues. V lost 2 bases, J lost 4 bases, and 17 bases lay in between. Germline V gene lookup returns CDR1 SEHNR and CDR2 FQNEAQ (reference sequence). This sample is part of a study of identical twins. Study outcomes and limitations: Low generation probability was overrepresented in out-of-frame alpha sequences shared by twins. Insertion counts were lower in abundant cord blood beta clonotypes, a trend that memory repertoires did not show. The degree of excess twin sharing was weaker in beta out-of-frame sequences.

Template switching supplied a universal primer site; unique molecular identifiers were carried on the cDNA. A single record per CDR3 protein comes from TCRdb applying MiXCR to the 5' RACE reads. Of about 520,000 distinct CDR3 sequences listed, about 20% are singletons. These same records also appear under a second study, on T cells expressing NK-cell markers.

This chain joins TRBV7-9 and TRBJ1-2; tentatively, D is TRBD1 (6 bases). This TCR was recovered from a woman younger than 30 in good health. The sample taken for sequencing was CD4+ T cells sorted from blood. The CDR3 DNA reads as TGTGCCAGCAGCTTAATCGAGGCTGGGGGGCTCTATGGCTACACCTTC. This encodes CASSLIEAGGLYGYTF.